This T cell receptor (beta chain) was sequenced in a study of T cells in Graves' hyperthyroidism and ophthalmopathy (dated by TCRdb to between 2018 and 2021). Regarding the research as a whole: Peripheral blood was sampled at the time of initial diagnosis, prior to any treatment. In more than 5 Graves' hyperthyroidism patients, the study also compared T-cell repertoires from thyroid tissue with T-cell repertoires from blood. TCR V-J signatures able to tell the groups apart were searched for in a discovery cohort of 95 to 100 patients, of whom 43 had Graves' ophthalmopathy and some 60 had stable Graves' hyperthyroidism. Prospective prediction of ophthalmopathy was tested in an independent validation cohort consisting of fewer than 20 hyperthyroidism patients and approximately 16 patients who later progressed to ophthalmopathy. The paper describes TCR Vbeta CDR3 sequencing of about 140 peripheral blood samples, made up of 40 to 45 ophthalmopathy patients, around 73 hyperthyroidism patients and roughly 17 progressor patients. After sampling, hyperthyroidism patients received methimazole starting at 30 mg daily, and ophthalmopathy patients received high-dose intravenous methylprednisolone. The 75 to 100 discovery patients were randomly divided into training and test sets at a 7:3 ratio. What the authors observed across the whole study: Blood samples also contained most of the expanded thyroid clonotypes (frequency above 0.001), which suggests that blood repertoires may reflect thyroid immune responses. A model built on a 13 V-J signature distinguished ophthalmopathy from stable hyperthyroidism, reaching around 90% sensitivity and around 81% specificity in cross-validation and 80%/75% in testing. No statistical method was used to fix the sample size in advance, and group allocation was not hidden from the investigators. In validation, the model predicted progression to ophthalmopathy a median of 6.5 months before onset, with roughly 71% sensitivity and 72.22% specificity.

The TCR beta CDR3 regions were amplified from the RNA transcripts. The TCR CDR3 was subjected to a first round of RT-PCR using the HTBI primer set and the Qiagen OneStep RT-PCR kit. Libraries were constructed in a second round of multiplex PCR, after which size selection and purification were carried out. Libraries were sequenced paired-end with 100 bp reads on an Illumina HiSeq2000. On the study's bioinformatics: SOAPnuke was used to process the raw data, with reads discarded if the reads contained adapters or uncalled bases, had a mean Phred below 15, or lacked an exact constant-primer or identifier match. COPE v1.2.5 was used to merge the high-quality paired reads, and each unique nucleotide sequence was defined as a clonotype. MiTCR v1.1 was used to align the clonotypes against IMGT TRBV, TRBD and TRBJ reference segments. The analysis included only V-J combinations with a frequency above 0.0001, which together covered more than 98% of the repertoires. The TCS score was defined as the ratio of F50 (clonal expansion) to E x V (chaos), calculated using BLOSUM62-based TCRdist between CDR3 peptides within each V-J. Welch's t-statistics and random forest reduced around 510 V-J features to about 12, which were used in a naive Bayes classifier (R e1071). The public reads were reprocessed in TCRdb via fastp at Q25 and MiXCR, keeping in-frame beta chains. Under each unique CDR3 protein, matching rows form one entry showing the most common genes and DNA. The authors' filters were not applied to this entry. The sample table lists over 250,000 distinct CDR3 sequences, about 20% of them with a count of one. The ten largest clones take up around 64% of the sample.

Unmatched junction bases come to 7, with V trimmed by 6 bases and J by 6 bases. The CDR3 numbers 14 residues from cysteine through phenylalanine. The read is trimmed to its CDR3 DNA, 42 bases read in frame from base 1. From the germline V gene, CDR1 is MNHNS and CDR2 is SASEGT. In the ophthalmopathy patients, disease was moderately to severely active, with a Clinical Activity Score of 3 or more, a NOSPECS grade of 4 or more, and a duration of less than 3 months. Any patient with an uncontrolled infection, another autoimmune disease, pregnancy or lactation was excluded. Clinical symptoms, serum thyroxine and TRAb, thyroid ultrasound, and orbital computed tomography formed the basis for the diagnoses. PBMCs were separated from roughly 9.6 ml of fresh peripheral blood using Ficoll-Paque density gradient centrifugation. Total RNA was extracted using Trizol reagent, and RNA quality was assessed on an Agilent 2100 Bioanalyzer.

Note on this clonotype: Its target antigen remains unknown. No quality values exist for individual bases; no much larger clone is one base distant.

The specimen sequenced was blood. Here the chain combines TRBV6-1 and TRBJ1-2; 10 central nucleotides agree with TRBD1. The TCR originated in a man between 25 and 39 years old with Graves' ophthalmopathy. This receptor has the CDR3 CASSRDRGANGYTF. Read as DNA, the sequence is TGTGCCAGCAGCCGGGACAGGGGCGCCAATGGCTACACCTTC.